This TCR beta chain emerged from a study of blood T cell repertoires in COVID-19 (dated by TCRdb to 2020 to 2022). Describing the broader study: Samples from collaborators originated in the United States, Italy and Spain and spanned both the acute and convalescent phases of COVID-19. The samples were drawn from two sources: the first 160 participants of the ongoing ImmuneRACE study, and 1,254 subjects contributed by 6 global collaborators. The prospective study material was composed of cDNA or gDNA derived from T cells, B-cell-depleted T cells, or PBMCs. Deeply sampled blood TCRbeta repertoires from subjects exposed to, actively infected with, or recovered from COVID-19 were included in the dataset. Nearly every sample came with metadata listing a de-identified subject ID, COVID-19 status, age in years and sex. HLA class I and class II types, where available, came from metadata supplied by the sample provider rather than from assay-based typing. The repertoires were released in a freely available public database intended as a resource for research on the immune response to SARS-CoV-2.

Participants in the prospective study were aged about 18 to 100 years, lived in under 30 United States geographic areas, and enrolled through a virtual design. To assign participants to cohorts, the prospective study relied on clinical history that participants themselves reported in a screening survey and a study questionnaire. ImmuneRACE Cohort 3 recovered participants were defined by two consecutive negative NP/OP PCR tests, healthcare professional clearance, or symptom resolution. In the prospective study, whole blood, serum and a nasopharyngeal or oropharyngeal swab were collected from each participant by mobile phlebotomists. Prospective study participants could optionally give additional blood draws and questionnaires over an approximately 2-month period. Before DNA extraction, blood samples from the prospective study were shipped at room temperature or frozen. The CDR3 covers 18 residues, taking in both the cysteine and the phenylalanine. The CDR3 DNA has 54 bases and is translated from base 1. From a lookup of the germline V gene, CDR1 and CDR2 are SGHTA and FQGNSA. Clipping removes 1 base from V and 0 bases from J, with 2 as the unmatched junction base count.

General study outcomes and caveats: The quantity of clinical and demographic metadata differed by source and by participant and was supplied without curation.

This clone was found once. What antigen it recognizes has not been identified. Base qualities are not recorded, but no much larger clone differs from it by a single base. TCRbeta CDR3 regions were amplified from genomic DNA using the immunoSEQ Assay, a bias-controlled multiplex PCR. For the original study's pipeline: The number of nucleated cells in each sample was estimated from the amplification of reference gene primers within the assay. Sequence reads were collapsed and filtered to measure the absolute abundance of every unique TCRbeta CDR3 rearrangement. For each sample, productive Simpson clonality was calculated as the square root of Simpson's diversity index across productive rearrangements. TCRdb re-hosts the immuneACCESS table, in-frame sequences only. Its copies lack some clones; in the studies checked, an unresolved V gene accounts for under half of them, and the cause for the rest is not known. The V and J calls and clone size were taken over from that table, and D and trimming were inferred from the DNA. A total of around 150,000 clones appear in this sample, approximately 88% of them only once. The ten largest clones represent 5% to 8.5% of the sample.

Material: PBMCs or T cells enriched from blood (not recorded which). The clonotype originates from a woman aged 45-59 years who had recovered from COVID-19. Here the chain combines TRBV7-2 and TRBJ2-2, and 13 junctional nucleotides match TRBD2. At the DNA level, the sequence is TGTGCCAGCAGCTTAGTACTAGCGGGGGGGACGAACACCGGGGAGCTGTTTTTT. This sequence encodes CASSLVLAGGTNTGELFF.